The clone carrying this TCR beta chain was counted only a few times. Its antigen is unknown. Between the trimmed V and J ends, which lost 1 base and 3 bases, there was a span of 10 bases. Germline values: CDR1 DFQATT, CDR2 SNEGSKA (reference sequence). The CDR3 is 13 residues long. These data belong to a study of T-cell memory formation after mild COVID-19. Study-wide points: Nothing showed for sure that second-wave clones peaking on day 37 were SARS-CoV-2 specific. That cross-reactive memory joined was suggested by some responding clones appearing in pre-infection memory.

MiXCR was run by TCRdb on the 5' RACE reads, yielding one entry per CDR3 protein. The sample records hundreds of thousands of distinct CDR3 sequences, approximately 24% being singletons. Sequencing used PBMCs or a T cell subset sorted from them (not recorded which). This sequence joins TRBV20-1 and TRBJ2-7, with a possible D match to TRBD2 (5 bases). The receptor comes from an adult woman who had mild COVID-19 (a few samples of this study predate the infection). Cell type and time point are not known. CDR3 in amino acids: CSARAGIGYEQYF. The DNA of the CDR3 is TGCAGTGCTAGAGCGGGGATAGGCTACGAGCAGTACTTC.